Presented here are 14 T cell receptor beta chains from one specimen sequenced in a study of T cell clonality in common variable immunodeficiency. The method was immunoSEQ multiplex PCR; TCRdb's version includes in-frame clones alone and lacks a portion of them. The specimen gives approximately 81,000 clones without singletons; the ten biggest hold around 0.82%. Sequenced: peripheral blood mononuclear cells. Receptors were obtained from a person aged 18 to 69 in good health.

This clone was found many times. With the read ending 3 residues before the CDR3 end, the germline J gene is used to fill in that end. The V and J genes are TRBV5-1 and TRBJ2-3; perhaps TRBD1 as D (5 bases). Germline V gene sequence: CDR1 SGHRS, CDR2 YFSETQ. The CDR3 runs to 17 residues. V gave up 4 bases and J gave up 3 bases, with 21 bases separating them. CDR3 loop: CASSQSLDSQKTDTQYF. CDR3 DNA, as far as it was read: TGCGCCAGCAGCCAATCACTCGACAGCCAAAAGACAGATACG.

This clone showed up many times. With the read ending 3 residues before the CDR3 end, the germline J gene is used to fill in that end. V and J are TRBV20-1 and TRBJ2-2; 8 positions agree with TRBD1. Germline lookup yields CDR1 DFQATT and CDR2 SNEGSKA (reference sequence). Trimming cost V 0 bases and J 3 bases; bases outside gene matches: 6. CDR3 length: 16 residues. CDR3 DNA, as far as it was read: TGCAGTGCTAGAGATATTGGACAGGGTCACACCGGGGAG. Protein product: CSARDIGQGHTGE. Given in full, the CDR3 is CSARDIGQGHTGELFF.

This clone was detected only a few times. The CDR3 end falls 3 residues outside the read, so it is completed with the germline J gene. This rearrangement joins TRBV6-1 to TRBJ2-1; maybe TRBD2 (6 bases). Looked up from germline, CDR1 is MNHNS and CDR2 is SASEGT. With 4 bases removed from V and 5 bases from J, the gap between germline ends came to 15 bases. The CDR3 is made up of 15 amino acids. Partial CDR3 DNA: TGTGCCAGCAGTGTAGACGGGACTCCTGACAATGAG. Translated, it gives CASSVDGTPDNE. In full, the CDR3 is CASSVDGTPDNEQFF.

This clone has a count of ten or more. The CDR3 reads CSAHQWSYNEQFF. CDR3 bases read: TGCAGTGCGCACCAGTGGTCCTACAATGAG. The chain carries TRBV20-1 and TRBJ2-1, with D unresolved. The read comes to an end 3 residues before the CDR3 does, leaving the germline J gene to fill in the end. The V and J ends lost 6 bases and 1 base respectively, with 10 bases between them. The germline V gene has CDR1 DFQATT and CDR2 SNEGSKA (reference sequence). This CDR3 is built from 13 residues.

Many counts were recorded for this clone. Read sequence stops 3 residues before the CDR3 end, and the germline J gene provides the missing end. V gene TRBV11-2 combines with J gene TRBJ2-7; 9 bases fit TRBD1. The trim removed 6 bases at V and 1 base at J, leaving 7 bases unmatched. Germline CDR1 SGHAT, CDR2 FQNNGV. CDR3 length: 15 amino acids. The CDR3 is CASRKPGTGSYEQYF. The sequenced part of the CDR3 DNA is TGTGCCAGCAGAAAACCGGGGACAGGGTCCTACGAG.

This clone was detected ten times or more. The DNA ends 3 residues before the CDR3 does, and the rest of the CDR3 is filled in from the germline J gene. The J gene is TRBJ2-7, the V gene TRBV6-2 or TRBV6-3, with 7 nucleotides matching TRBD1. The germline CDR1 and CDR2 sequences are MNHEY and SVGEGT. The CDR3 totals 14 residues. V lost 5 bases, J lost 0 bases, and 4 bases stayed unmatched. CDR3 DNA (partial): TGTGCCAGCAGTACCTGGGACAGCTCCTACGAG. This codes for CASSTWDSSYE. The CDR3 in its entirety is CASSTWDSSYEQYF.

This clone was counted at least ten times. The read halts 3 residues ahead of the CDR3 end, with the missing end drawn from the germline J gene. The chain couples TRBV6-4 to TRBJ2-1; TRBD2 aligns across 8 bases. CDR1 is MRHNA and CDR2 is SNTAGT in the germline V gene. This CDR3 comprises 14 residues. With V trimmed by 0 bases and J by 6 bases, 1 base remained unmatched. The CDR3 is CASSDSGTSNEQFF. The sequenced part of the CDR3 DNA is TGTGCCAGCAGTGACTCCGGGACTAGCAATGAG.

This clone appeared many times. The chain's CDR3 is CSAKKGLAGSYEQYF. Partial CDR3 DNA: TGCAGTGCTAAAAAGGGACTAGCGGGATCCTACGAG. This rearrangement joins TRBV20-1 to TRBJ2-7; 13 bases are a match to TRBD2. The read ends 3 residues before the CDR3 terminus; that terminus is restored from the germline J gene. The CDR3 has 15 amino acids. The germline V gene has CDR1 DFQATT and CDR2 SNEGSKA (reference sequence). The junction had 4 bases not matched to a gene; V was cut back by 4 bases and J by 1 base.

This clone was counted a few times. The sequenced CDR3 bases are TGTGCCATCATAGCTAGCGGGACCTACAATGAG. Translation gives CAIIASGTYNE. The CDR3 reads in full as CAIIASGTYNEQFF. The gene calls are TRBV2 and TRBJ2-1; 9 nucleotides align to TRBD2. The read ends 3 residues before the CDR3 terminus; that terminus is restored from the germline J gene. This CDR3 is 14 amino acids long. The germline CDR1 and CDR2 sequences are SNHLY and FYNNEI. The V and J ends lost 10 bases and 2 bases, in that order; junction bases with no gene match: 6. Looking up the rest from reference TRBV2 and TRBJ2-1 gives the full variable domain: EPEVTQTPSHQVTQMGQEVILRCVPISNHLYFYWYRQILGQKVEFLVSFYNNEISEKSEIFDDQFSVERPDGSNFTLKIRSTKLEDSAMYFCAIIASGTYNEQFFGPGTRLTVL.

There are many counts of this clone. The DNA read from the CDR3 is TGTGCCAGCAGCTTAGCTACTAGCAACACCGGGGAG. Amino acid sequence: CASSLATSNTGE. The full-length CDR3 reads as CASSLATSNTGELFF. The rearrangement links TRBV7-2 to TRBJ2-2; possible D gene TRBD2, 6 bases. The read terminates 3 residues ahead of where the CDR3 ends, so the germline J gene completes it. Per the germline V gene, CDR1 is SGHTA and CDR2 is FQGNSA. This CDR3 is 15 amino acids long. V lost 0 bases and J 2 bases, leaving 7 bases between the germline ends.

This clone was counted at least ten times. The DNA ends 3 residues before the CDR3 does, and the rest of the CDR3 is filled in from the germline J gene. The V call is TRBV2, the J call TRBJ2-3; D remains unclear. Per the germline V gene, CDR1 is SNHLY and CDR2 is FYNNEI. With 4 bases removed from V and 2 bases from J, the gap between germline ends came to 13 bases. CDR3 length equals 15 residues. CDR3 DNA (partial): TGTGCCAGCAGTGGGCCCATGGCGGTCACAGATACG. The encoded protein is CASSGPMAVTDT. The full CDR3 sequence reads CASSGPMAVTDTQYF. Looking up the rest from reference TRBV2 and TRBJ2-3 gives the full variable domain: EPEVTQTPSHQVTQMGQEVILRCVPISNHLYFYWYRQILGQKVEFLVSFYNNEISEKSEIFDDQFSVERPDGSNFTLKIRSTKLEDSAMYFCASSGPMAVTDTQYFGPGTRLTVL.

This clone was detected many times. The CDR3 end is not reached by the read, which stops 3 residues before it; the germline J gene fills it in. V and J are TRBV28 and TRBJ2-1; the match to TRBD1 covers 12 bases. Per germline, CDR1 MDHEN and CDR2 SYDVKM. The CDR3 has 15 residues. Trimming at V came to 5 bases and at J to 8 bases, leaving 7 bases not matched to a gene. The CDR3 bases that were read are TGTGCCAGCAGTATACCGGGACAGGGGGCTTATGAG. This codes for CASSIPGQGAYE. The CDR3 as a whole reads CASSIPGQGAYEQFF.

This clone has at least ten counts. CDR3 DNA (partial): TGTGCCAGCAGCCAGGGGCTAGCGGGCTCTCGATGGGCCTACGAG. Amino acid sequence: CASSQGLAGSRWAYE. The whole CDR3 sequence reads CASSQGLAGSRWAYEQYF. The chain uses TRBV14 and TRBJ2-7; 8 nucleotides agree with TRBD2. The read finishes 3 residues shy of the CDR3 end, and the germline J gene is used to complete it. This CDR3 spans 18 amino acids. Germline trimming cut 3 bases from V and 2 bases from J; bases unmatched to any gene: 15. Germline V lookup: CDR1 SGHDN, CDR2 FVKESK.

Many counts were recorded for this clone. Sequencing ends 3 residues short of the CDR3 end; the germline J gene provides the rest. This chain connects TRBV20-1 to TRBJ1-1; the D gene is possibly TRBD1 (6 bases). The germline gives CDR1 DFQATT, CDR2 SNEGSKA (reference sequence). V was pared by 0 bases and J by 5 bases, with 16 bases between. This CDR3 has 15 residues. Here the CDR3 reads CSAREQGTRLTEAFF. The covered CDR3 bases are TGCAGTGCTAGAGAGCAGGGGACGCGGTTGACTGAA.